The entry below describes one T cell receptor (beta chain). The data are from a study of blood T cell repertoires in COVID-19. At the level of the study: Material from acute and convalescent COVID-19 was sourced from the United States, Italy and Spain. PBMCs, B-cell-depleted T cells, or T cells provided the cDNA or gDNA that made up the material.

Authors' data handling: The authors estimated nucleated cell counts from reference gene primer amplification. The protocol was immunoSEQ multiplex PCR, while the TCRdb copy is restricted to in-frame clones and leaves out a portion. Clone size and V and J calls were adopted from that table, with D and trimming inferred from the DNA. The sample includes some 100,000 clones, roughly 90% of them seen just once. The sequence derives from a woman aged 55-69 years with acute or convalescent COVID-19. The material sequenced was peripheral blood.

For the CDR3, the DNA is TGTGCCAGCGCGGGACTCAACTCTGGAAACACCATATATTTT. It translates to CASAGLNSGNTIYF. V usage is TRBV28 and J usage is TRBJ1-3; perhaps TRBD1 as D (5 bases). CDR3 length: 14 residues. Germline V gives CDR1 MDHEN, CDR2 SYDVKM. V gave up 8 bases and J gave up 0 bases, with 11 bases separating them.